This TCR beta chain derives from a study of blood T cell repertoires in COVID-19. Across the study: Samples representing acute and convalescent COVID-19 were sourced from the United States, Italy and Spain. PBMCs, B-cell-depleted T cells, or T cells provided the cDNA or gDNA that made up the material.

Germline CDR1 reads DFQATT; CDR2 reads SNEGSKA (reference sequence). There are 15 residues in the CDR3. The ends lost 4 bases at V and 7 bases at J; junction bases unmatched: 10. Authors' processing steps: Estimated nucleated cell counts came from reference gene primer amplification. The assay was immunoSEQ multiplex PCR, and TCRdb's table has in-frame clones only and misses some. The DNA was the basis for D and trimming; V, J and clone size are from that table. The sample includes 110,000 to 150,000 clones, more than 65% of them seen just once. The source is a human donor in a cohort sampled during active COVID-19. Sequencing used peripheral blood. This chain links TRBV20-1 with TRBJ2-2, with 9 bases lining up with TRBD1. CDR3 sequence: CSAIEHTGGHGELFF. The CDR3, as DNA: TGCAGTGCTATTGAGCACACAGGGGGCCACGGGGAGCTGTTTTTT.